What follows are 23 T cell receptor beta chains derived from one specimen sequenced in a study of neoadjuvant anti-PD-1 for oral cavity cancer. The data were produced by immunoSEQ multiplex PCR, yet TCRdb's version contains in-frame clones alone and is incomplete. The table includes more than 10,000 clones, around 60% detected once. The sample was PBMCs, taken before nivolumab (anti-PD-1) treatment. The origin of the receptors is a person between 40 and 79 years old with oral cavity squamous cell carcinoma.

The sample holds one count of this clone. The chain combines TRBV7-6 with TRBJ2-1; 7 bases fit TRBD2. V was clipped by 2 bases and J by 1 base; unmatched bases: 2. Per the germline V gene, CDR1 is SGHVS and CDR2 is FNYEAQ. The CDR3 totals 15 residues. The CDR3 sequence: CASSLLAGSYNEQFF. The CDR3 bases are TGTGCCAGCAGCTTATTAGCGGGTTCCTACAATGAGCAGTTCTTC.

The chain recombines TRBV19 with TRBJ2-7; TRBD2 might be the D (6 bases). The CDR3 is 14 residues long. Trimming removed 3 bases from V and 0 bases from J, with 9 bases in between. Per the germline V gene, CDR1 is LNHDA and CDR2 is SQIVND (reference sequence). CDR3 DNA: TGTGCCAGTAGTATTTCGCGGGACTCCTACGAGCAGTACTTC. Residues: CASSISRDSYEQYF.

This clone was found a few times. The rearrangement joins TRBV14 to TRBJ2-2; 7 bases match TRBD2. J lost 2 bases, V lost 1 base, and 4 bases had no gene match. CDR1 SGHDN and CDR2 FVKESK come from the germline V gene. This CDR3 comprises 16 residues. In DNA, the CDR3 is TGTGCCAGCAGCCAAGGCGGAGCGGGAAACACCGGGGAGCTGTTTTTT. It is translated as CASSQGGAGNTGELFF.

This clone came up a few times. The chain has TRBV10-1 and TRBJ1-6, with unresolved D. CDR1 is WNHNN, CDR2 SYGVQD, per germline (reference sequence). Trimming cost V 4 bases and J 0 bases, with 1 base left between them. There are 13 residues in the CDR3. CDR3 sequence (DNA): TGCGCCAGCAGTGCCTCCTATAATTCACCCCTCCACTTT. Translation: CASSASYNSPLHF.

The chain has TRBV6-5 and TRBJ1-2; D is ambiguous. The CDR3 sequence is 16 residues long. Trimming took off 4 bases at V and 4 bases at J, with 19 bases between the two ends. Germline values: CDR1 MNHEY, CDR2 SVGAGI. The DNA of the CDR3 is TGTGCCAGCAGTTCCTTCAATAAGGGTGCGTCCTATGGCTACACCTTC. It is translated as CASSSFNKGASYGYTF.

V is TRBV28 and J is TRBJ1-4, with TRBD1 identical over 7 bases. CDR3 size: 13 residues. CDR1 is MDHEN, CDR2 SYDVKM, per germline. The ends lost 8 bases at V and 3 bases at J; junction bases unmatched: 3. CDR3 in DNA: TGTGCCAGCCTTACAGGGGCTAATGAAAAACTGTTTTTT. This translates into CASLTGANEKLFF.

This clone has more than one count but fewer than ten. The chain is built from TRBV2 and TRBJ2-4, with TRBD1 matching over 9 bases. J was trimmed by 15 bases and V by 0 bases; bases with no gene match: 12. The CDR3 totals 15 residues. CDR1 and CDR2 (germline): SNHLY, FYNNEI. The CDR3 region is CASSEAWTGALIGYF. The CDR3 DNA sequence: TGTGCCAGCAGTGAAGCTTGGACAGGGGCCCTCATAGGGTACTTC.

J is TRBJ1-1 and V is TRBV28; 11 positions match TRBD1. This CDR3 has 16 residues. The V gene end was trimmed by 5 bases and the J gene end by 1 base; junction bases not matched to a gene: 6. Germline V gene data show CDR1 as MDHEN and CDR2 as SYDVKM. The CDR3 nucleotides are TGTGCCAGCAGTCGGACAGGGGGCAGGGGGAACACTGAAGCTTTCTTT. Its translation: CASSRTGGRGNTEAFF. The complete variable domain, with remaining parts taken from reference TRBV28 and TRBJ1-1, reads DVKVTQSSRYLVKRTGEKVFLECVQDMDHENMFWYRQDPGLGLRLIYFSYDVKMKEKGDIPEGYSVSREKKERFSLILESASTNQTSMYLCASSRTGGRGNTEAFFGQGTRLTVV.

The rearrangement joins TRBV7-2 to TRBJ1-2; D not resolved. Germline CDR1 SGHTA, CDR2 FQGNSA. The CDR3 is made up of 13 amino acids. Trimming left V 1 base short and J 8 bases short, with 11 bases between. CDR3 DNA: TGTGCCAGCAGCTTAGAGGGTAACACAGGCTACACCTTC. Protein sequence: CASSLEGNTGYTF. Full variable domain (rest looked up from reference TRBV7-2 and TRBJ1-2): GAGVSQSPSNKVTEKGKDVELRCDPISGHTALYWYRQSLGQGLEFLIYFQGNSAPDKSGLPSDRFSAERTGGSVSTLTIQRTQQEDSAVYLCASSLEGNTGYTFGSGTRLTVV.

J is TRBJ2-3 and V is TRBV30; D gene unclear. The germline CDR1 and CDR2 sequences are GTSNPN and SVGIG (reference sequence). V lost 0 bases and J 4 bases, leaving 8 bases between the germline ends. The CDR3 contains 13 residues. The CDR3 protein is CAWSVRRADTQYF. CDR3 nucleotides: TGTGCCTGGAGTGTACGGCGTGCAGATACGCAGTATTTT. Drawing the rest from reference TRBV30 and TRBJ2-3, the complete variable domain is SQTIHQWPATLVQPVGSPLSLECTVEGTSNPNLYWYRQAAGRGLQLLFYSVGIGQISSEVPQNLSASRPQDRQFILSSKKLLLSDSGFYLCAWSVRRADTQYFGPGTRLTVL.

The V and J genes are TRBV27 and TRBJ2-7; 9 bases agree with TRBD1. The junction had 9 bases not matched to a gene; V was cut back by 2 bases and J by 4 bases. The CDR3 totals 16 residues. In germline, CDR1 is MNHEY, CDR2 SMNVEV (reference sequence). In nucleotides, the CDR3 is TGTGCCAGCAGTTTACAGGGGGGGACAGGGCCTTACGAGCAGTACTTC. Protein product: CASSLQGGTGPYEQYF.

This chain uses TRBV11-2 with TRBJ2-2, with D possibly matching TRBD1 (6 bases). Trimming removed 4 bases at V and 0 bases at J, with 21 bases between. This CDR3 spans 19 amino acids. Germline V gives CDR1 SGHAT, CDR2 FQNNGV. In nucleotides, the CDR3 is TGTGCCAGCAGCTGGCGAAGAGACAGGTCCGTCGCGAACACCGGGGAGCTGTTTTTT. It is translated as CASSWRRDRSVANTGELFF.

The V call is TRBV28, the J call TRBJ1-1, with D perhaps matching TRBD1 (5 bases). This CDR3 is 13 amino acids long. Germline lookup yields CDR1 MDHEN and CDR2 SYDVKM. Between the trimmed V and J ends, which lost 6 bases and 2 bases, there was a span of 10 bases. CDR3: CASSRRTNTEAFF. CDR3 bases: TGTGCCAGCAGCCGCAGGACAAACACTGAAGCTTTCTTT.

The rearrangement joins TRBV11-3 to TRBJ2-5; no clear D. The ends were cut back, 1 base at V and 1 base at J, with 4 bases in the middle. CDR1 is SGHNT, CDR2 YENEEA, per germline. The length of the CDR3 is 13 residues. This CDR3 is CASSLGAQETQYF. In nucleotides, the CDR3 is TGTGCCAGCAGCTTAGGGGCCCAAGAGACCCAGTACTTC.

This chain connects TRBV7-8 to TRBJ2-2, with 9 bases fitting TRBD2. Unmatched junction bases numbered 12, after V lost 5 bases and J lost 2 bases. The CDR3 consists of 18 residues. Germline V gene sequence: CDR1 SGHVS, CDR2 FQNEAQ. The CDR3: CASSPSGSGGVNTGELFF. In DNA form, the CDR3 reads TGTGCCAGCAGCCCTTCGGGTAGCGGGGGAGTTAACACCGGGGAGCTGTTTTTT.

This clone was seen only a few times. The J gene is TRBJ2-3, the V gene TRBV5-6, with D possibly being TRBD1 or TRBD2 (6 bases each). The germline V gene encodes CDR1 SGHDT and CDR2 YYEEEE. V was clipped by 0 bases and J by 3 bases, with 11 bases between them. CDR3 length equals 15 residues. CDR3 sequence: CASSLVGGRTDTQYF. The CDR3 DNA sequence: TGTGCCAGCAGCTTGGTGGGGGGCCGGACAGATACGCAGTATTTT.

The chain employs TRBV2 and TRBJ2-7, with TRBD1 matching over 8 bases. The junction had 4 bases not matched to a gene; V was cut back by 2 bases and J by 1 base. The CDR3 consists of 15 residues. The germline V gene has CDR1 SNHLY and CDR2 FYNNEI. The CDR3 loop is CASSESRTGSYEQYF. CDR3 DNA: TGTGCCAGCAGTGAATCCCGGACAGGGTCCTACGAGCAGTACTTC. Filled out from reference TRBV2 and TRBJ2-7, the complete variable domain reads EPEVTQTPSHQVTQMGQEVILRCVPISNHLYFYWYRQILGQKVEFLVSFYNNEISEKSEIFDDQFSVERPDGSNFTLKIRSTKLEDSAMYFCASSESRTGSYEQYFGPGTRLTVT.

The chain employs TRBV6-5 and TRBJ1-6, with D unclear. Germline values: CDR1 MNHEY, CDR2 SVGAGI. CDR3 length: 15 residues. V was pared by 0 bases and J by 8 bases, with 11 bases between. Here the CDR3 DNA reads TGTGCCAGCAGTTACTCATGGGATATTTATTCACCCCTCCACTTT. This codes for CASSYSWDIYSPLHF.

The chain couples TRBV5-1 to TRBJ1-5, with 11 bases lining up with TRBD1. The CDR3 totals 15 residues. The ends lost 0 bases at V and 8 bases at J; junction bases unmatched: 4. Per germline, CDR1 SGHRS and CDR2 YFSETQ. The CDR3 spells CASSLGTGGVEPQHF. Here the CDR3 DNA reads TGCGCCAGCAGCTTGGGGACAGGGGGCGTGGAGCCCCAGCATTTT.

This chain connects TRBV6-5 to TRBJ2-5; D possibly corresponds to TRBD2 (5 bases). The V end was cut by 10 bases, the J end by 5 bases, with 20 bases between. Germline CDR1 reads MNHEY; CDR2 reads SVGAGI. The CDR3 is 14 residues long. The CDR3 DNA reads TGTGCCACTACGCCCCCCGGGATAGGGGAGACCCAGTACTTC. Protein sequence: CATTPPGIGETQYF.

The sample holds a few counts of this clone. The genes are TRBV7-9 and TRBJ1-1; 7 bases agree with TRBD1. The CDR3 extends over 15 amino acids. Unmatched junction bases numbered 14, after V lost 5 bases and J lost 8 bases. The V gene's germline CDR1 is SEHNR and CDR2 FQNEAQ (reference sequence). The CDR3 nucleotides are TGTGCCAGCAGCCGGCGACAGGGAGGTGCTGCAGAAGCTTTCTTT. Its translation is CASSRRQGGAAEAFF.

The chain links TRBV5-4 to TRBJ2-2; TRBD2 might be the D (6 bases). The CDR3 extends over 17 amino acids. Germline V gene sequence: CDR1 SGHNT, CDR2 YYREEE (reference sequence). Trimming took off 3 bases at V and 4 bases at J, with 19 bases between the two ends. The CDR3 nucleotides read TGTGCCAGCAGCTCCCGGGACCTTGGACTAAGCACCGGGGAGCTGTTTTTT. This gives the protein CASSSRDLGLSTGELFF. Full variable domain (outside the CDR3, taken from reference TRBV5-4 and TRBJ2-2): ETGVTQSPTHLIKTRGQQVTLRCSSQSGHNTVSWYQQALGQGPQFIFQYYREEENGRGNFPPRFSGLQFPNYSSELNVNALELDDSALYLCASSSRDLGLSTGELFFGEGSRLTVL.

In nucleotides, the CDR3 is TGTGCCAGCTCCTGGGGCACCGGGGAGCTGTTTTTT. This codes for CASSWGTGELFF. The rearrangement joins TRBV13 to TRBJ2-2; D remains ambiguous. This CDR3 is 12 amino acids long. CDR1 is PRHDT, CDR2 FYEKMQ, per germline (reference sequence). The germline V and J ends were trimmed by 8 bases and 4 bases, with 8 bases remaining between them.